What follows are 9 T cell receptor beta chains derived from one specimen sequenced in a study of breast tumors, draining lymph nodes, adjacent tissues. Samples came from axillary lymph nodes draining the breast cancer. TCRdb recomputed calls from the multiplex PCR reads with MiXCR, one row per CDR3 protein. Of around 130,000 distinct CDR3 sequences in the sample, 30% to 35% are singletons; the top ten hold approximately 2.3%. Sequenced sample: axillary lymph node tissue. The source of these receptors is a female donor with breast cancer. Some clones in this sample may be carry-over from other donors' samples.

This clonotype showed up many times. The V and J genes are TRBV7-3 and TRBJ2-5, with 7 bases matching TRBD1. The germline V gene encodes CDR1 SGHTA and CDR2 FQGTGA. This CDR3 comprises 13 residues. Trimming took 6 bases from V and 3 from J; bases not matched to a gene: 4. In DNA, the CDR3 is TGTGCCAGCAGTACAACAGGGGAAGAGACCCAGTACTTC. Translated: CASSTTGEETQYF.

In its sample, this clonotype was seen once. This may be a read error: a much more frequent sequence differs by one nucleotide. This sequence joins TRBV28 and TRBJ2-7; 7 bases align to TRBD1. CDR1 is MDHEN, CDR2 SYDVKM, per germline. CDR3 length: 16 amino acids. The CDR3 loop is CASSSFAWGQSYGQYF. Here the CDR3 DNA reads TGTGCCAGCAGTTCGTTCGCTTGGGGACAGTCCTACGGGCAGTACTTC.

There are many counts of this clonotype. V gene TRBV3-1 combines with J gene TRBJ1-2, with 7 bases identical to TRBD1. V gave up 10 bases and J gave up 3 bases; unmatched junction bases: 11. Germline CDR1 LGHDT, CDR2 YNNKEL (reference sequence). The CDR3 totals 14 residues. DNA of the CDR3: TGTGCCACCTCCCCAAGGGGGCGCGACTATGGCTACACCTTC. Its translation: CATSPRGRDYGYTF.

This clonotype was detected many times. The chain employs TRBV6-1 and TRBJ1-5; D not resolved. The CDR3 loop spans 16 amino acids. V dropped 4 bases and J dropped 8 bases, with 21 bases sitting between them. Germline values: CDR1 MNHNS, CDR2 SASEGT. This CDR3 is CASSGDKAPPGEPQHF. In DNA, the CDR3 is TGTGCCAGCAGTGGAGATAAGGCGCCTCCCGGCGAGCCCCAGCATTTT.

This clonotype has more than one count but fewer than ten. Here the CDR3 reads CASNPGQGINEKLFF. The CDR3 coding sequence is TGTGCCAGCAACCCGGGACAGGGGATTAATGAAAAACTGTTTTTT. V is TRBV28 and J is TRBJ1-4; 10 positions match TRBD1. The CDR3 is made up of 15 amino acids. Losses at the gene ends were 7 bases for V and 4 bases for J; bases not matched to a gene: 6. Germline loops: CDR1 MDHEN, CDR2 SYDVKM.

This clonotype has ten or more counts. The gene calls are TRBV5-1 and TRBJ2-2; TRBD2 agrees at 7 bases. The CDR3 has 13 residues. The V gene's germline CDR1 is SGHRS and CDR2 YFSETQ. V gave up 4 bases and J gave up 5 bases; unmatched junction bases: 2. This chain's CDR3 is CASSPRETGELFF. CDR3 DNA: TGCGCCAGCAGCCCGCGGGAGACCGGGGAGCTGTTTTTT.

The gene calls are TRBV15 and TRBJ1-2, with TRBD1 identical over 9 bases. Germline trimming cut 0 bases from V and 1 base from J; bases unmatched to any gene: 6. The CDR3 covers 17 residues. Germline V lookup: CDR1 LNHNV, CDR2 YYDKDF (reference sequence). CDR3 loop: CATSRDWGQGGNYGYTF. As DNA, the CDR3 is TGTGCCACCAGCAGAGATTGGGGACAGGGCGGTAACTATGGCTACACCTTC. The variable domain in full, completed from reference TRBV15 and TRBJ1-2, reads DAMVIQNPRYQVTQFGKPVTLSCSQTLNHNVMYWYQQKSSQAPKLLFHYYDKDFNNEADTPDNFQSRRPNTSFCFLDIRSPGLGDTAMYLCATSRDWGQGGNYGYTFGSGTRLTVV.

This clonotype was seen a few times. A clone one base away is much larger, so this may be a read error. The gene calls are TRBV6-2 or TRBV6-3 and TRBJ1-5; TRBD1 is a possible D gene (6 bases). Germline assignment: CDR1 MNHEY and CDR2 SVGEGT. The CDR3 is 14 amino acids. V was trimmed by 5 bases and J by 6 bases, leaving 14 bases between them. CDR3 coding DNA: TGTGCCAGCAGTCATTCAGGGGTAAGTCAGCCCCAGCATTTT. Translated: CASSHSGVSQPQHF.

Concerning this clonotype itself: Lacking the conserved final phenylalanine or tryptophan, this CDR3 likely reflects a read error. CDR3 protein: CASTRGILSYEQYS. CDR3 nucleotides: TGTGCCAGCACCAGGGGGATTCTATCCTACGAGCAGTACTCC. J is TRBJ2-7 and V is TRBV7-8, with TRBD1 identical over 7 bases. The CDR3 is 14 amino acids. V lost 7 bases to trimming and J lost 1 base; unmatched junction nucleotides: 7. Per the germline V gene, CDR1 is SGHVS and CDR2 is FQNEAQ.